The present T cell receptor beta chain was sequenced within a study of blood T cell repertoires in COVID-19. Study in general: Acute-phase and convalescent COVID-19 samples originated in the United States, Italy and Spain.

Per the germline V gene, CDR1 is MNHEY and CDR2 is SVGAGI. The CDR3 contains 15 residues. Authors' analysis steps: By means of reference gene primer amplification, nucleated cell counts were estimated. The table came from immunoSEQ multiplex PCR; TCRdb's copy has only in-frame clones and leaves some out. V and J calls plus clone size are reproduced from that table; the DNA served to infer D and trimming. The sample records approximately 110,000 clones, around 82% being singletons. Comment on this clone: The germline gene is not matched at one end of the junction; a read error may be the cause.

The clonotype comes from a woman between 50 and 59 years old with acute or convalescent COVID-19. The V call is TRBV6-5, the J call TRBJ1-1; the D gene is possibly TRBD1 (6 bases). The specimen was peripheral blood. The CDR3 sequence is CASSYSGGANAEAFF. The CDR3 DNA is TGTGCCAGCAGTTACTCCGGGGGGGCGAACGCTGAAGCTTTCTTT.